Shown below are 27 T cell receptor beta chains from a single sample sequenced in a study of HIV-infected children after antiretroviral therapy interruption. As for treatment: PENTA 11 planned treatment interruption arm or continuous ART arm. The TCR library was built from RNA with a 3' RACE protocol and unique molecular identifiers. TCRdb fed the 3' RACE reads into MiXCR, producing one record per CDR3 protein. The sample shows about 46,000 distinct CDR3 sequences, roughly 4.5% of them seen only once. Here the sequenced sample was CD45RA+ CD4+ T cells from PBMCs, pooled from several time points, taken from a donor given antiretroviral therapy, either interrupted or continuous. Subset of the sample: naive CD4+ CD45RA+ CD45RO- T cells. These receptors all stem from a pool of human donors with HIV.

This clonotype was observed many times. The rearrangement links TRBV12-3 or TRBV12-4 to TRBJ1-3; D not resolved. The ends were cut back, 5 bases at V and 2 bases at J, with 10 bases in the middle. This CDR3 has 14 amino acids. In DNA, the CDR3 is TGTGCCAGCAGTGACGCTGCAGCTGGAAACACCATATATTTT. It encodes CASSDAAAGNTIYF.

The DNA for the CDR3 is TGTGCCAGCAGCCCAGCAGGGGGCGGGGGAGGCGAGCAGTACTTC. This sequence encodes CASSPAGGGGGEQYF. The gene calls are TRBV4-2 and TRBJ2-7, with D perhaps matching TRBD1 (8 bases). The V gene lost 4 bases and the J gene lost 6 bases, with 19 bases spanning the gap. This CDR3 contains 15 residues. Germline lookup yields CDR1 LGHNA and CDR2 YNFKEQ.

The chain employs TRBV12-3 or TRBV12-4 and TRBJ2-1; 8 bases are a match to TRBD1. The CDR3 has 16 residues. Germline trimming cut 6 bases from V and 5 bases from J; bases unmatched to any gene: 12. CDR3 loop: CASSLDRGRWDNEQFF. The CDR3 DNA reads as TGTGCCAGCAGCCTAGACAGGGGTCGATGGGACAATGAGCAGTTCTTC.

About this clonotype: A much more abundant neighbour one base away suggests this may be a read error. This chain joins TRBV10-3 and TRBJ2-7, with D tentatively TRBD1 (5 bases). CDR3 length equals 14 residues. Germline V gene sequence: CDR1 ENHRY, CDR2 SYGVKD. The CDR3 nucleotides are TGTTCCATCAGTGAGTCTCCAGGGAACTACGAGCAGTACTTC. Protein product: CSISESPGNYEQYF.

The chain uses TRBV6-2 or TRBV6-3 and TRBJ2-2, with 10 nucleotides matching TRBD1. The germline CDR1 and CDR2 sequences are MNHEY and SVGEGT. V gave up 0 bases and J gave up 7 bases; unmatched junction bases: 14. The CDR3 covers 19 residues. The CDR3 loop is CASSYSFSGTGVKIGELFF. The DNA of the CDR3 is TGTGCCAGCAGTTACTCCTTCAGTGGGACAGGGGTTAAGATCGGGGAGCTGTTTTTT.

This clonotype was picked up many times. The chain joins TRBV28 to TRBJ1-1, with D unclear. V was cut by 5 bases and J by 3 bases, with 16 bases left in between. The CDR3 is 15 residues long. From germline, CDR1 is MDHEN and CDR2 SYDVKM. CDR3 region: CASSEGKGVDTEAFF. The CDR3 DNA is TGTGCCAGCAGTGAAGGAAAGGGTGTAGACACTGAAGCTTTCTTT.

This clonotype was detected ten times or more. The chain couples TRBV5-1 to TRBJ1-2; D uncertain. Trimming took 7 bases from V and 4 from J, leaving 14 bases between them. The germline V gene has CDR1 SGHRS and CDR2 YFSETQ. CDR3 length equals 13 residues. The CDR3 DNA follows: TGCGCCAGCTGGGCAGACGGACTCTATGGCTACACCTTC. Amino acids: CASWADGLYGYTF. Full variable domain (missing parts from reference TRBV5-1 and TRBJ1-2): KAGVTQTPRYLIKTRGQQVTLSCSPISGHRSVSWYQQTPGQGLQFLFEYFSETQRNKGNFPGRFSGRQFSNSRSEMNVSTLELGDSALYLCASWADGLYGYTFGSGTRLTVV.

Many counts were recorded for this clonotype. The chain carries TRBV7-9 and TRBJ2-7, with D hard to call. Germline V gene data show CDR1 as SEHNR and CDR2 as FQNEAQ (reference sequence). V dropped 3 bases and J dropped 3 bases, with 6 bases sitting between them. This CDR3 region has 12 residues. CDR3: CASSLADYEQYF. The CDR3 nucleotides read TGTGCCAGCAGCTTGGCCGACTACGAGCAGTACTTC.

This clonotype appeared many times. The CDR3: CASSWTGGTGELFF. In DNA, the CDR3 is TGCGCCAGCAGCTGGACAGGGGGCACCGGGGAGCTGTTTTTT. This sequence joins TRBV5-1 and TRBJ2-2, with 10 positions matching TRBD1. The CDR3 totals 14 residues. Germline CDR1 and CDR2: SGHRS and YFSETQ. Trimming at V came to 3 bases and at J to 4 bases, leaving 0 bases not matched to a gene.

The table lists this clonotype with many counts. Here the CDR3 DNA reads TGTGCCAGCAGTTTTCGTGGGGGGCGCGAAGCTTTCTTT. It encodes CASSFRGGREAFF. This chain connects TRBV12-3 or TRBV12-4 to TRBJ1-1; D may be TRBD1 (6 bases). The CDR3 has 13 residues. Trimming left V 3 bases short and J 8 bases short, with 13 bases between.

This chain links TRBV10-2 with TRBJ1-5, with D unresolved. Per the germline V gene, CDR1 is WSHSY and CDR2 is SAAADI. The CDR3 runs 11 residues. The V end was cut by 4 bases, the J end by 11 bases, with 9 bases between. The CDR3 DNA sequence: TGCGCCAGCAGTGTCGGTCGGGCCCAGCATTTT. This gives the protein CASSVGRAQHF.

This clonotype was detected ten times or more. The chain combines TRBV20-1 with TRBJ1-5, with D perhaps matching TRBD1 (5 bases). The CDR3 extends over 11 amino acids. Trimming removed 6 bases from V and 11 bases from J, with 14 bases in between. Per germline, CDR1 DFQATT and CDR2 SNEGSKA (reference sequence). CDR3: CSAEGQSAQHF. The CDR3 DNA reads as TGCAGTGCGGAGGGGCAGTCGGCCCAGCATTTT.

This clonotype was counted at least ten times. V is TRBV30 and J is TRBJ1-6, with 11 bases lining up with TRBD1. This CDR3 region has 14 residues. Germline lookup yields CDR1 GTSNPN and CDR2 SVGIG (reference sequence). V shed 2 bases, J shed 8 bases, and the junction held 2 bases outside the gene matches. CDR3 nucleotides: TGTGCCTGGAGTACGGGACAGGGGGATTCACCCCTCCACTTT. Protein product: CAWSTGQGDSPLHF.

The J gene is TRBJ2-3, the V gene TRBV7-2, with 9 positions matching TRBD2. Unmatched junction bases numbered 11, after V lost 2 bases and J lost 2 bases. CDR1 and CDR2 (germline): SGHTA, FQGNSA. The CDR3 is 18 residues long. Written as DNA, the CDR3 is TGTGCCAGCAGCTTATCGAGCGGGGGGCGCCTTTTCACAGATACGCAGTATTTT. Protein product: CASSLSSGGRLFTDTQYF.

This clonotype has at least ten counts. V usage is TRBV6-1 and J usage is TRBJ1-1; D is undetermined. The V end was cut by 4 bases, the J end by 3 bases, with 12 bases between. Germline CDR1 reads MNHNS; CDR2 reads SASEGT. There are 14 residues in the CDR3. The CDR3, as DNA: TGTGCCAGCAGTGCCGTGGGGTATGACACTGAAGCTTTCTTT. It codes for CASSAVGYDTEAFF.

Details on this clonotype: At one boundary the junction diverges from the germline segment, which might be a read error. The chain joins TRBV12-3 or TRBV12-4 to TRBJ2-3; D not resolved. The CDR3 sequence is 11 residues long. This CDR3 is CASSTIYTLYF. In DNA form, the CDR3 reads TGTGCCAGCAGTACCATTTATACGCTGTATTTT.

This clonotype showed up just a few times. This chain uses TRBV2 with TRBJ2-7; maybe TRBD1 (5 bases). V lost 5 bases, J lost 6 bases, and 20 bases lay in between. Germline assignment: CDR1 SNHLY and CDR2 FYNNEI. The CDR3 covers 15 residues. As DNA, the CDR3 is TGTGCCAGCAGTTCTTCCCGTGCCAGGGAAAGCGAGCAGTACTTC. This gives the protein CASSSSRARESEQYF.

This clonotype was detected ten times or more. This sequence joins TRBV20-1 and TRBJ1-6; D unresolved. CDR3 length: 12 residues. The V end lost 5 bases, the J end lost 8 bases, and 10 bases lay between the germline ends. The germline CDR1 and CDR2 sequences are DFQATT and SNEGSKA (reference sequence). CDR3 loop: CSARHPDSPLHF. The DNA of the CDR3 is TGCAGTGCTCGACATCCCGATTCACCCCTCCACTTT.

This clonotype was found many times. J is TRBJ2-1 and V is TRBV7-8; D not resolved. The CDR3 is 11 amino acids. V was shortened by 1 base and J by 8 bases, with 3 bases between the two germline ends. Germline CDR1 reads SGHVS; CDR2 reads FQNEAQ. CDR3 sequence: CASSLEHEQFF. The CDR3 DNA follows: TGTGCCAGCAGCTTAGAGCATGAGCAGTTCTTC.

The table lists this clonotype with many counts. This chain uses TRBV5-1 with TRBJ1-1; no clear D gene. CDR1 and CDR2 from the germline V gene are SGHRS and YFSETQ. V was shortened by 0 bases and J by 0 bases, with 9 bases between the two germline ends. CDR3 length: 15 residues. The CDR3 reads CASSLDGFMNTEAFF. In nucleotides, the CDR3 is TGCGCCAGCAGCTTGGATGGGTTCATGAACACTGAAGCTTTCTTT.

At least ten counts were recorded for this clonotype. The genes are TRBV7-2 and TRBJ2-7; D gene ambiguous. The CDR3 loop spans 15 amino acids. The germline gives CDR1 SGHTA, CDR2 FQGNSA. V lost 1 base, J lost 1 base, and 11 bases lay in between. This chain's CDR3 is CASSLVTSPSYEQYF. As DNA, the CDR3 is TGTGCCAGCAGCTTAGTTACCTCCCCATCCTACGAGCAGTACTTC.

This clonotype came up many times. This chain joins TRBV19 and TRBJ2-3, with 8 bases aligning to TRBD2. J lost 2 bases, V lost 5 bases, and 6 bases had no gene match. The CDR3 totals 15 residues. Germline lookup yields CDR1 LNHDA and CDR2 SQIVND (reference sequence). The CDR3 nucleotides are TGTGCCAGTAGTCGGGGGGGGAGCTTCACAGATACGCAGTATTTT. This gives the protein CASSRGGSFTDTQYF.

Ten or more counts support this clonotype. The rearrangement uses TRBV12-3 or TRBV12-4 and TRBJ1-1; no firm D call. CDR3 length: 15 amino acids. V shed 2 bases and J shed 0 bases, with 10 bases lying between them. CDR3 sequence reads: CASSLNPTLNTEAFF. The DNA for the CDR3 is TGTGCCAGCAGTTTAAACCCCACCTTGAACACTGAAGCTTTCTTT.

V is TRBV30 and J is TRBJ1-3; no clear D gene. Trimming took 1 base from V and 3 from J, leaving 7 bases between them. Germline loops: CDR1 GTSNPN, CDR2 SVGIG (reference sequence). This CDR3 is built from 13 residues. As DNA, the CDR3 is TGTGCCTGGAGTGCCAGAAGTGGAAACACCATATATTTT. Its protein product is CAWSARSGNTIYF. Looking up the rest from reference TRBV30 and TRBJ1-3 gives the full variable domain: SQTIHQWPATLVQPVGSPLSLECTVEGTSNPNLYWYRQAAGRGLQLLFYSVGIGQISSEVPQNLSASRPQDRQFILSSKKLLLSDSGFYLCAWSARSGNTIYFGEGSWLTVV.

The sample holds a few counts of this clonotype. The chain employs TRBV4-1 and TRBJ1-4; D gene ambiguous. Germline values: CDR1 MGHRA, CDR2 YSYEKL. V was cut by 2 bases and J by 5 bases, with 12 bases left in between. The CDR3 runs to 15 residues. CDR3 bases: TGCGCCAGCAGCCAAATCACGAGAGAGAATGAAAAACTGTTTTTT. Its protein product is CASSQITRENEKLFF.

This clonotype occurred a few times. The chain recombines TRBV10-3 with TRBJ2-7, with TRBD1 as a possible D gene (6 bases). This CDR3 spans 13 amino acids. CDR1 ENHRY and CDR2 SYGVKD come from the germline V gene. Trimming cost V 4 bases and J 4 bases, with 11 bases left between them. In DNA form, the CDR3 reads TGTGCCATCAGTGGGACAGATTCTTACGAGCAGTACTTC. It encodes CAISGTDSYEQYF.

There are a few counts of this clonotype. The chain combines TRBV6-2 or TRBV6-3 with TRBJ2-5, with a possible D match to TRBD1 (8 bases). Germline assignment: CDR1 MNHEY and CDR2 SVGEGT. V was trimmed by 10 bases and J by 5 bases, leaving 23 bases between them. This CDR3 has 15 residues. CDR3 sequence (DNA): TGTGCCACCCGGACAGGGAGGGCATCTGGTGAGACCCAGTACTTC. Protein product: CATRTGRASGETQYF.